This entry lists 21 T cell receptor beta chains sequenced from one sample in a study of T cells after yellow fever vaccination (dated by TCRdb to the late 2010s). The method was 5' RACE. The reads were generated on an Illumina HiSeq 2500. TCRdb trimmed public reads at Q25 via fastp, called clones via MiXCR and kept in-frame beta chains. Each entry merges the rows of one CDR3 protein and shows their most common DNA and genes. Recorded for this sample are hundreds of thousands of distinct CDR3 sequences; around an eighth of them occurred a single time. The leading ten clones occupy 11% to 15% of the sample. This sample's treatment or condition label indicates: live attenuated yellow fever vaccine strain. Material: PBMCs, obtained on the day of the yellow fever booster vaccination. The receptors were gathered from a man under 40 who received the YFV17D yellow fever vaccine.

This clonotype was seen only a few times. The chain joins TRBV11-2 to TRBJ2-7, with D uncertain. CDR1 SGHAT and CDR2 FQNNGV come from the germline V gene. The CDR3 covers 15 residues. Trimming shortened V by 1 base and J by 3 bases, and 13 bases separated the two germline ends. CDR3 loop: CASSLVAGPYYEQYF. DNA for the CDR3: TGTGCCAGCAGCTTAGTAGCAGGACCGTACTACGAGCAGTACTTC.

Only a few counts were recorded for this clonotype. The J gene is TRBJ2-3, the V gene TRBV18; D is ambiguous. This CDR3 is 15 amino acids long. V was clipped by 0 bases and J by 2 bases, with 9 bases between them. Germline values: CDR1 KGHSH, CDR2 LQKENI. This CDR3 is CASSPPNRPTDTQYF. DNA of the CDR3: TGTGCCAGCTCACCACCGAACCGTCCCACAGATACGCAGTATTTT.

This clonotype was found a few times. V and J are TRBV6-1 and TRBJ2-7; D gene ambiguous. V was trimmed by 0 bases and J by 6 bases, leaving 9 bases between them. CDR1 is MNHNS, CDR2 SASEGT, per germline. The CDR3 sequence is 13 residues long. CDR3 amino acids: CASSEAKIGEQYF. The CDR3 nucleotides read TGTGCCAGCAGTGAAGCGAAAATCGGCGAGCAGTACTTC.

The chain recombines TRBV19 with TRBJ2-1; unclear D gene. This CDR3 is built from 12 residues. Germline CDR1 LNHDA, CDR2 SQIVND (reference sequence). V lost 4 bases and J lost 5, with 6 bases in between. In DNA form, the CDR3 reads TGTGCCAGTAGTAGGACCCACAATGAGCAGTTCTTC. The encoded protein is CASSRTHNEQFF.

This clonotype was detected ten times or more. The J gene is TRBJ2-5, the V gene TRBV7-9, with 11 bases aligning to TRBD1. The germline gives CDR1 SEHNR, CDR2 FQNEAQ (reference sequence). The CDR3 has 16 amino acids. V lost 5 bases, J lost 5 bases, and 10 bases stayed unmatched. CDR3 nucleotides: TGTGCCAGCAGCCCCTGGGGACAGGGGGTATTGGAGACCCAGTACTTC. Translation gives CASSPWGQGVLETQYF. The full variable domain, with the rest looked up from reference TRBV7-9 and TRBJ2-5, is DTGVSQNPRHKITKRGQNVTFRCDPISEHNRLYWYRQTLGQGPEFLTYFQNEAQLEKSRLLSDRFSAERPKGSFSTLEIQRTEQGDSAMYLCASSPWGQGVLETQYFGPGTRLLVL.

This clonotype appeared many times. The chain is built from TRBV9 and TRBJ2-1; D gene unclear. Per the germline V gene, CDR1 is SGDLS and CDR2 is YYNGEE. This CDR3 has 14 amino acids. V was trimmed by 2 bases and J by 0 bases, leaving 6 bases between them. The CDR3 here is CASSVTSSYNEQFF. The DNA for the CDR3 is TGTGCCAGCAGCGTTACGAGCTCCTACAATGAGCAGTTCTTC. Full variable domain (outside the CDR3, taken from reference TRBV9 and TRBJ2-1): DSGVTQTPKHLITATGQRVTLRCSPRSGDLSVYWYQQSLDQGLQFLIQYYNGEERAKGNILERFSAQQFPDLHSELNLSSLELGDSALYFCASSVTSSYNEQFFGPGTRLTVL.

This clonotype has a handful of counts. This chain connects TRBV3-1 to TRBJ1-1; D not resolved. The length of the CDR3 is 16 residues. The germline gives CDR1 LGHDT, CDR2 YNNKEL (reference sequence). V was shortened by 3 bases and J by 5 bases, with 19 bases between the two germline ends. CDR3 region: CASSHSARRWGTEAFF. In nucleotides, the CDR3 is TGTGCCAGCAGCCATTCCGCCCGCCGTTGGGGAACTGAAGCTTTCTTT.

This clonotype was recorded many times. The V gene is TRBV7-2, the J gene TRBJ2-1; tentative D call: TRBD2 (5 bases). Germline CDR1 is SGHTA and CDR2 is FQGNSA. V was cut by 6 bases and J by 9 bases, with 21 bases left in between. This CDR3 is 15 amino acids long. CDR3 in amino acids: CASSYRSGSDGEQFF. The CDR3 nucleotides read TGTGCCAGCAGTTACCGCAGCGGCTCGGATGGTGAGCAGTTCTTC.

This clonotype was seen a few times. The chain is built from TRBV11-2 and TRBJ2-7; D is ambiguous. Germline CDR1 reads SGHAT; CDR2 reads FQNNGV. The CDR3 has 13 residues. V lost 8 bases, J lost 3 bases, and 14 bases lay in between. DNA of the CDR3: TGTGCCAGCCGCGGATCCCCTCTCTACGAGCAGTACTTC. It codes for CASRGSPLYEQYF.

The chain links TRBV7-2 to TRBJ2-2, with D possibly matching TRBD2 (6 bases). CDR3 length: 14 residues. The germline V gene has CDR1 SGHTA and CDR2 FQGNSA. With 0 bases removed from V and 6 bases from J, the gap between germline ends came to 8 bases. The CDR3 nucleotides are TGTGCCAGCAGCTTAGCCCGGAGGGCCGGGGAGCTGTTTTTT. Encoded protein: CASSLARRAGELFF.

This chain connects TRBV5-4 to TRBJ2-7; D could derive from TRBD1 or TRBD2 (5 bases each). Trimming removed 5 bases from V and 7 bases from J, with 16 bases in between. The CDR3 runs 13 residues. CDR1 and CDR2 from the germline V gene are SGHNT and YYREEE (reference sequence). CDR3 amino acids: CASRGDLAGEQYF. The CDR3 DNA is TGTGCCAGCAGGGGGGATTTGGCCGGAGAGCAGTACTTC.

This clonotype was found a few times. The J gene is TRBJ2-1, the V gene TRBV6-1, with 11 bases that match TRBD2. The germline gives CDR1 MNHNS, CDR2 SASEGT. The V and J ends lost 10 bases and 4 bases, in that order; junction bases with no gene match: 3. This CDR3 has 13 amino acids. CDR3 residues: CATTSGSYNEQFF. As DNA, the CDR3 is TGTGCCACCACTAGCGGGAGTTACAATGAGCAGTTCTTC.

This sequence joins TRBV11-2 and TRBJ2-7, with 9 bases that match TRBD2. This CDR3 has 15 residues. The V gene end was trimmed by 5 bases and the J gene end by 3 bases; junction bases not matched to a gene: 8. In germline, CDR1 is SGHAT, CDR2 FQNNGV. The CDR3 nucleotides are TGTGCCAGCAGCCCCCCACAGCGGGAGGTCTACGAGCAGTACTTC. Protein product: CASSPPQREVYEQYF.

This clonotype was counted a few times. This chain connects TRBV27 to TRBJ1-5, with a possible D match to TRBD1 (5 bases). Germline V gives CDR1 MNHEY, CDR2 SMNVEV (reference sequence). Trimming cost V 4 bases and J 1 base, with 11 bases left between them. This CDR3 is 15 amino acids long. DNA of the CDR3: TGTGCCAGCAGTTCCAGGGTGGGGAGCAATCAGCCCCAGCATTTT. Its translation is CASSSRVGSNQPQHF.

This clonotype was picked up a small number of times. This rearrangement joins TRBV6-1 to TRBJ2-2; no definite D call. The germline V gene has CDR1 MNHNS and CDR2 SASEGT. The CDR3 runs to 13 residues. Trimming took off 5 bases at V and 8 bases at J, with 12 bases between the two ends. CDR3 residues: CASSPHPYGELFF. DNA of the CDR3: TGTGCCAGCAGTCCTCACCCGTATGGGGAGCTGTTTTTT.

This clonotype was observed many times. CDR3 in DNA: TGCGCCAGCAGCTCCGAGAATGAAAAACTGTTTTTT. This encodes CASSSENEKLFF. The chain carries TRBV5-1 and TRBJ1-4; D gene uncertain. The length of the CDR3 is 12 residues. The germline CDR1 and CDR2 sequences are SGHRS and YFSETQ. V lost 3 bases and J 5 bases, leaving 5 bases between the germline ends.

V gene TRBV9 combines with J gene TRBJ2-1; D gene unclear. This CDR3 has 11 residues. With 4 bases removed from V and 9 bases from J, the gap between germline ends came to 8 bases. The germline V gene encodes CDR1 SGDLS and CDR2 YYNGEE. The DNA for the CDR3 is TGTGCCAGCAGCTCATGGCCTGAGCAGTTCTTC. It is translated as CASSSWPEQFF.

This chain connects TRBV6-5 to TRBJ1-5; D ambiguous. This CDR3 spans 14 amino acids. Trimming cost V 0 bases and J 4 bases, with 7 bases left between them. Per germline, CDR1 MNHEY and CDR2 SVGAGI. The CDR3 is CASSYSAPNQPQHF. In DNA form, the CDR3 reads TGTGCCAGCAGTTACTCGGCACCAAATCAGCCCCAGCATTTT.

The chain joins TRBV27 to TRBJ2-7; maybe TRBD1 (5 bases). CDR1 and CDR2 (germline): MNHEY, SMNVEV (reference sequence). Trimming pared 5 bases from V and 3 bases from J, leaving 11 bases between. The CDR3 totals 13 residues. CDR3 region: CASSRQIYYEQYF. The DNA of the CDR3 is TGTGCCAGCAGTCGACAGATTTACTACGAGCAGTACTTC.

This chain uses TRBV11-2 with TRBJ2-1, with D perhaps given as TRBD1 or TRBD2 (5 bases each). Deletions cut 5 bases from V and 6 bases from J, with 8 bases between. This CDR3 spans 12 amino acids. CDR1 and CDR2 from the germline V gene are SGHAT and FQNNGV. This CDR3 reads CASSRGFNEQFF. The CDR3, as DNA: TGTGCCAGCAGCCGGGGCTTCAATGAGCAGTTCTTC.

This clonotype was counted between two and nine times. The V gene is TRBV3-1, the J gene TRBJ2-7; perhaps TRBD2 as D (5 bases). V was shortened by 4 bases and J by 5 bases, with 24 bases between the two germline ends. The germline V gene has CDR1 LGHDT and CDR2 YNNKEL (reference sequence). The CDR3 sequence is 17 residues long. This CDR3 is CASSPDGGWRLRDEQYF. The CDR3 DNA sequence: TGTGCCAGCAGCCCGGACGGAGGTTGGAGGCTAAGGGACGAGCAGTACTTC.